The present T cell receptor (beta chain) was sequenced within a study of cytomegalovirus exposure and HLA in healthy donors. Study findings and constraints: With further analysis later on, most CMV-associated TCR beta chains appeared HLA-restricted. Previous analysis showed most TCR beta V segments were productive about 90% or about 30% of the time. Three chains tied to CMV proved CMV antigen-specific in vitro.

This PCR relied on a set of 60 Vbeta primers and 13 Jbeta primers. Produced via immunoSEQ multiplex PCR; TCRdb's table is partial and in-frame only. Of under 100,000 clones detected, 60% to 85% appear once; the ten largest clones hold 5% to 7%. The germline V gene has CDR1 SEHNR and CDR2 FQNEAQ (reference sequence). Trimming stripped 1 base from V and 0 bases from J, with 15 bases between. The CDR3 consists of 17 residues. In the case of this clone: Its matching antigen is unknown.

The chain joins TRBV7-9 to TRBJ2-5; weak D call: TRBD1 (5 bases). The sample taken for sequencing was PBMCs. The receptor was derived from a man aged 18-30 years in good health and CMV-seropositive. CDR3 sequence (DNA): TGTGCCAGCAGCTTAGTTGGGTCAGGGCGGTACCAAGAGACCCAGTACTTC. Protein: CASSLVGSGRYQETQYF.